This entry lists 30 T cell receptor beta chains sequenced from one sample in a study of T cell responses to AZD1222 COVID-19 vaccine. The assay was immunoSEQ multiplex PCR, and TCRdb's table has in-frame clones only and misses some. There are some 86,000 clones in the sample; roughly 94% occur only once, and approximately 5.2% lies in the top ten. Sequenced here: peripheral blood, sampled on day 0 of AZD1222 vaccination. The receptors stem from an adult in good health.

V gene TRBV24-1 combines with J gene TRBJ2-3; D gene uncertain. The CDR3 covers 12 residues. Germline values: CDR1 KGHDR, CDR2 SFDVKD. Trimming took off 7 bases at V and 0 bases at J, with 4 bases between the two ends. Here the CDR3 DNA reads TGTGCCACCAGCGAAAGCACAGATACGCAGTATTTT. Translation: CATSESTDTQYF.

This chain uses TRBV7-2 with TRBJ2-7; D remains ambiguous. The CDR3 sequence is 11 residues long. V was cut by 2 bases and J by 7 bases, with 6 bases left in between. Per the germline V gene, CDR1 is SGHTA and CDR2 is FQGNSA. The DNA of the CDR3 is TGTGCCAGCAGCTTATCGCGGGAGCAGTACTTC. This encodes CASSLSREQYF.

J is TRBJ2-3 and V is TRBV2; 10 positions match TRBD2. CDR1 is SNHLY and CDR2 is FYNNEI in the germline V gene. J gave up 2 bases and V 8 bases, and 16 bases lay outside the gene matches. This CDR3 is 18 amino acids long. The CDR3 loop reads CASRQGAGGQKITDTQYF. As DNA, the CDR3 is TGTGCCAGCCGACAGGGAGCGGGAGGGCAGAAAATCACAGATACGCAGTATTTT.

Here the CDR3 reads CASSLVLAGNNEQFF. The CDR3 DNA is TGTGCCAGCAGCTTGGTGCTAGCGGGAAACAATGAGCAGTTCTTC. The chain joins TRBV5-4 to TRBJ2-1; TRBD2 agrees at 9 bases. The germline V gene has CDR1 SGHNT and CDR2 YYREEE (reference sequence). This CDR3 has 15 amino acids. Trimming at V came to 0 bases and at J to 5 bases, leaving 3 bases not matched to a gene.

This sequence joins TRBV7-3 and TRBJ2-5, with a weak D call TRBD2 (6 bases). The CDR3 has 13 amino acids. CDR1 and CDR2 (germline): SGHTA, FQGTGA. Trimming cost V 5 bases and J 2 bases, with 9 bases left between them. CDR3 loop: CASSPGTQETQYF. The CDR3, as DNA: TGTGCCAGCAGCCCTGGGACTCAAGAGACCCAGTACTTC.

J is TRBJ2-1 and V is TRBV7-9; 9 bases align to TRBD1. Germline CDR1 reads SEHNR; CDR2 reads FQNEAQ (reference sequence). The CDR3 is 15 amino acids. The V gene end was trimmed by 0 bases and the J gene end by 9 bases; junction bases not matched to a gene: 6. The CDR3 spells CASSLAGQGAVEQFF. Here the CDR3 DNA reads TGTGCCAGCAGCTTAGCGGGACAGGGAGCTGTTGAGCAGTTCTTC.

The DNA for the CDR3 is TGTGCCAGCAGCTTATCTAGCGGGTACAATGAGCAGTTCTTC. This translates into CASSLSSGYNEQFF. The genes are TRBV7-2 and TRBJ2-1, with TRBD2 matching 8 bases. The CDR3 consists of 14 residues. After removal of 2 bases from V and 4 bases from J, the junction contained 1 base not matched to a gene. Germline loops: CDR1 SGHTA, CDR2 FQGNSA.

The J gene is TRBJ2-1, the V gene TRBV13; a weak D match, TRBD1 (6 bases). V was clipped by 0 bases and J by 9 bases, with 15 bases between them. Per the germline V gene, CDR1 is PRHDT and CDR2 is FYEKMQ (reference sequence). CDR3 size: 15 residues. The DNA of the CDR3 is TGTGCCAGCAGCTTAGGCAGGGGCGGGTCGGGTGAGCAGTTCTTC. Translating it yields CASSLGRGGSGEQFF.

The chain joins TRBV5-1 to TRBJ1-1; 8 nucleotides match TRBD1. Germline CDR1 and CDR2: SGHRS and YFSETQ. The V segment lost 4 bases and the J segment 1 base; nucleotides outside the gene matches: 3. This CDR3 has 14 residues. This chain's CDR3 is CASSTGGANTEAFF. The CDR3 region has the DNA TGCGCCAGCAGCACAGGGGGGGCGAACACTGAAGCTTTCTTT.

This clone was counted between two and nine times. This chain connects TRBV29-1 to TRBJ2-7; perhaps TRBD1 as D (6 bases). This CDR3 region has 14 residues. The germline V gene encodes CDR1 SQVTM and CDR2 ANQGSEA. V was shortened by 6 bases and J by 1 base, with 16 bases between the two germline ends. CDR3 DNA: TGCAGCGTCCACCTGGACAGCTTTTCCTACGAGCAGTACTTC. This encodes CSVHLDSFSYEQYF.

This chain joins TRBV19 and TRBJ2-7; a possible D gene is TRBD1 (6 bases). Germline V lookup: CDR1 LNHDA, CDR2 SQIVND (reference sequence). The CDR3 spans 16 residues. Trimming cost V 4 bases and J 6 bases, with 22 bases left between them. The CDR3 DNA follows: TGTGCCAGTAGTAGACAGGATGCTACGCTAGTAGGCGAGCAGTACTTC. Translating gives CASSRQDATLVGEQYF.

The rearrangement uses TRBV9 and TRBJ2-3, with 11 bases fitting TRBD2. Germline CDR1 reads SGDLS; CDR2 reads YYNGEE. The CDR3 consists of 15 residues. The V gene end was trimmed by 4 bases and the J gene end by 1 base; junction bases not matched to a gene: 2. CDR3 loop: CASSLGLAGTDTQYF. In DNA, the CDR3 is TGTGCCAGCAGCTTGGGACTAGCGGGCACAGATACGCAGTATTTT.

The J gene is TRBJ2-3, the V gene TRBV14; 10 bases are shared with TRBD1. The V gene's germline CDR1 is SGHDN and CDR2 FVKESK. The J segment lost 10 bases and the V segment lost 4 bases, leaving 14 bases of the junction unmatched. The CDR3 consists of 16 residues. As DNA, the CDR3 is TGTGCCAGCAGCCGAGAGACAGGGGGCCCCGGGCAGTCGCAGTATTTT. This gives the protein CASSRETGGPGQSQYF.

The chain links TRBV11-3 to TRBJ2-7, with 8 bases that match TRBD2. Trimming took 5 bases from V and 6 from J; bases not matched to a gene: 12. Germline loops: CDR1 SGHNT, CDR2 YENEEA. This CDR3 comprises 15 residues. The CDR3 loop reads CASSAQAGAHAEQYF. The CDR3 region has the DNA TGTGCCAGCAGCGCCCAAGCGGGAGCGCATGCCGAGCAGTACTTC.

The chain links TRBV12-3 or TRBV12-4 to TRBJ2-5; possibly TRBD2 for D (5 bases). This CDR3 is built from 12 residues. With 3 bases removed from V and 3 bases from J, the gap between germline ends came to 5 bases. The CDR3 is CASSLREETQYF. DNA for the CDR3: TGTGCCAGCAGTTTGAGGGAAGAGACCCAGTACTTC.

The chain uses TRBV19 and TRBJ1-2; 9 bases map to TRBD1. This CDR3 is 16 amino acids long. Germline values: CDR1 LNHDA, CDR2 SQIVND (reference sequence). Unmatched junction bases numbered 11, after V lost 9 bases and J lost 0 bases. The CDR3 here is CASIKGGTGTNYGYTF. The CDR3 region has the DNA TGTGCCAGCATCAAGGGGGGGACAGGGACTAACTATGGCTACACCTTC.

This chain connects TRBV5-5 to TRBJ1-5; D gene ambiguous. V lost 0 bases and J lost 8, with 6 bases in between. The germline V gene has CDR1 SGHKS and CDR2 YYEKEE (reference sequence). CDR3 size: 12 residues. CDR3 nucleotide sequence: TGTGCCAGCAGCTTGGCCTTGGAGCCCCAGCATTTT. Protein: CASSLALEPQHF.

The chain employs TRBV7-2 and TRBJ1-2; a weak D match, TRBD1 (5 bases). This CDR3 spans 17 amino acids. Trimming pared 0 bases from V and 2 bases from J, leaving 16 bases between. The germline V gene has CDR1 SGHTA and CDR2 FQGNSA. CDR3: CASSLAIPAGANYGYTF. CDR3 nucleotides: TGTGCCAGCAGCTTAGCCATCCCAGCCGGGGCGAACTATGGCTACACCTTC.

CDR3 residues: CASSEEMGGNSNQPQHF. The CDR3 DNA follows: TGTGCCAGCAGTGAAGAGATGGGGGGGAATAGCAATCAGCCCCAGCATTTT. The V gene is TRBV2, the J gene TRBJ1-5, with D possibly TRBD1 on 5 matching bases. Germline CDR1 SNHLY, CDR2 FYNNEI. This CDR3 spans 17 amino acids. The V gene lost 1 base and the J gene lost 0 bases, with 13 bases spanning the gap.

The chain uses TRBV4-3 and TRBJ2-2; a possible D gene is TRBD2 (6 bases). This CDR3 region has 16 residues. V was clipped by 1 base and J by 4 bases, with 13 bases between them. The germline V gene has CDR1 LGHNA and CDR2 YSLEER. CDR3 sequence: CASSQVRETFTGELFF. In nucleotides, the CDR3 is TGCGCCAGCAGCCAAGTGCGGGAAACTTTCACCGGGGAGCTGTTTTTT.

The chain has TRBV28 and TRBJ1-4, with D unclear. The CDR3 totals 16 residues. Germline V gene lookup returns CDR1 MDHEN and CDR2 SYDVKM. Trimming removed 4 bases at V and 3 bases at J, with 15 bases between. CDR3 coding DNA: TGTGCCAGCAGTTCATCACAGCGGACCTCTAATGAAAAACTGTTTTTT. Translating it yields CASSSSQRTSNEKLFF.

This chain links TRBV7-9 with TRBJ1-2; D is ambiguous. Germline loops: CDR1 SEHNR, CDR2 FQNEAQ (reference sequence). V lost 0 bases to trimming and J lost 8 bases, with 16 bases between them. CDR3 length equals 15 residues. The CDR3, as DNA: TGTGCCAGCAGCTTAGCGGGCAGGATTATTTCCGGCTACACCTTC. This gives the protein CASSLAGRIISGYTF.

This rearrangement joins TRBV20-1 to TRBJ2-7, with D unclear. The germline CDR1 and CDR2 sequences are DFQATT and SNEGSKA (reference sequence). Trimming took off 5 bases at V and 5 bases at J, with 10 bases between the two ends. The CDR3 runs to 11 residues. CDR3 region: CSAPQFDEQYF. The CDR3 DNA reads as TGCAGTGCTCCCCAATTTGACGAGCAGTACTTC.

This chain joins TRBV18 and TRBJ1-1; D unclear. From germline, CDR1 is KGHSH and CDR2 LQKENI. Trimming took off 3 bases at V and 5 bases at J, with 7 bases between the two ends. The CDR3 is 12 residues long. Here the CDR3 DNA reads TGTGCCAGCTCACCGGGTATGACTGAAGCTTTCTTT. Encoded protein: CASSPGMTEAFF.

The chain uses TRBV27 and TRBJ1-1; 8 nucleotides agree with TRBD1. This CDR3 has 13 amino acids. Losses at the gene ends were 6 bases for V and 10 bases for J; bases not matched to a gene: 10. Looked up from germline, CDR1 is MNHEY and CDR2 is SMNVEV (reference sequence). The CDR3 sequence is CASRRDDRGVAFF. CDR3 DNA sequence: TGTGCCAGCAGACGCGACGACAGGGGAGTAGCTTTCTTT.

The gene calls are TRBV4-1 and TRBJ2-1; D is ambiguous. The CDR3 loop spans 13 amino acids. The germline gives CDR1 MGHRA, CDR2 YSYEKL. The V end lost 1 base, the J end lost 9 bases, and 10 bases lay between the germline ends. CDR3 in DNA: TGCGCCAGCAGCCAAGTGGGTTTGGCTGAGCAGTTCTTC. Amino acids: CASSQVGLAEQFF.

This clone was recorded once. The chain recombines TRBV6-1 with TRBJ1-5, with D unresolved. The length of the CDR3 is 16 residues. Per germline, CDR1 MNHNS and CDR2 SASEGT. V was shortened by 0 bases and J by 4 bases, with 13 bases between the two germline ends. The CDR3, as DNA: TGTGCCAGCAGTGAAGCCCTTCGCGTGGGGAATCAGCCCCAGCATTTT. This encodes CASSEALRVGNQPQHF.

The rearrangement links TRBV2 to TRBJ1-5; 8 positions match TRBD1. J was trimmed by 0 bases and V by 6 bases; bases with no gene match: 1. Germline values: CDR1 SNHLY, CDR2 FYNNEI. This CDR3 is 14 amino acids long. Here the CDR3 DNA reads TGTGCCAGCAGGGACAGGGTTAGCAATCAGCCCCAGCATTTT. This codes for CASRDRVSNQPQHF.

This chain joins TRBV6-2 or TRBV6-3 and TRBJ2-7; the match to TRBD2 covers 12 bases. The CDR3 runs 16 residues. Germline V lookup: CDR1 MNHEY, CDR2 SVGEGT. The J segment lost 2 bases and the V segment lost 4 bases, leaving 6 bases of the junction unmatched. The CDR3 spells CASSFRTSGTTYEQYF. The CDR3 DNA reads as TGTGCCAGCAGTTTCCGGACTAGCGGGACTACCTACGAGCAGTACTTC.

In DNA, the CDR3 is TGCGCCAGCAGCATTTCAGGGTCCGGTGGTGAAAAACTGTTTTTT. Translation: CASSISGSGGEKLFF. The V call is TRBV5-1, the J call TRBJ1-4; possible D gene TRBD1, 5 bases. CDR3 length: 15 amino acids. Germline values: CDR1 SGHRS, CDR2 YFSETQ. V lost 4 bases and J lost 7, with 17 bases in between.